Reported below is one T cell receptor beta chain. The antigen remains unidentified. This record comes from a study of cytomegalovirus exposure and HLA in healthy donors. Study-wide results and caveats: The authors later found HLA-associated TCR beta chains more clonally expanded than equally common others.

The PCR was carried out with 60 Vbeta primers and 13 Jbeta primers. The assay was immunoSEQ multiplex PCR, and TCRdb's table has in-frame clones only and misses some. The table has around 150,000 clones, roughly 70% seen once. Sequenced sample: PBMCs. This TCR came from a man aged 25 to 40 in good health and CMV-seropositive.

CDR3 coding DNA: TGTGCCAGCAGTCCCGGGACACAAAATGAAAAACTGTTTTTT. This sequence encodes CASSPGTQNEKLFF. The chain is built from TRBV27 and TRBJ1-4; the D gene is possibly TRBD1 (6 bases). Per germline, CDR1 MNHEY and CDR2 SMNVEV (reference sequence). V lost 5 bases, J lost 5 bases, and 12 bases lay in between. CDR3 size: 14 residues.